The 14 T cell receptor beta chains below come from one sample, sequenced in a study of OX40 agonist ivuxolimab in advanced cancers. Clones were sequenced by immunoSEQ multiplex PCR, and TCRdb holds only the in-frame ones, with some missing. In the table there are about 61,000 clones, roughly nine tenths of which are singletons. Source: CD4+ or CD8+ T cells sorted from blood, taken in a trial of the OX40 agonist ivuxolimab. Receptors originate from an adult with an advanced solid tumor such as melanoma, head and neck, liver or kidney cancer.

The chain carries TRBV10-3 and TRBJ1-4; D is perhaps TRBD1 (5 bases). CDR3 length: 14 residues. V lost 2 bases and J lost 8, with 12 bases in between. Germline CDR1 and CDR2: ENHRY and SYGVKD. CDR3 DNA sequence: TGTGCCATCAGTGAGGGGGCGTCTTTAGAAAAACTGTTTTTT. Residues: CAISEGASLEKLFF.

The gene calls are TRBV27 and TRBJ2-7; D is ambiguous. The V and J ends lost 3 bases and 3 bases respectively, with 12 bases between them. This CDR3 comprises 14 residues. Germline V gene sequence: CDR1 MNHEY, CDR2 SMNVEV (reference sequence). CDR3 protein: CASSFGRMNYEQYF. In nucleotides, the CDR3 is TGTGCCAGCAGTTTCGGCAGGATGAACTACGAGCAGTACTTC.

The gene calls are TRBV7-9 and TRBJ2-5; the match to TRBD2 covers 9 bases. Germline CDR1 is SEHNR and CDR2 is FQNEAQ (reference sequence). This CDR3 region has 16 residues. The V gene end was trimmed by 5 bases and the J gene end by 4 bases; junction bases not matched to a gene: 11. The chain's CDR3 is CASSADSGGGRETQYF. The CDR3 DNA reads as TGTGCCAGCAGCGCGGATAGCGGGGGTGGCCGAGAGACCCAGTACTTC.

This clone was seen only once. The chain employs TRBV7-9 and TRBJ1-3; D unclear. The germline gives CDR1 SEHNR, CDR2 FQNEAQ (reference sequence). V was clipped by 6 bases and J by 6 bases, with 24 bases between them. The length of the CDR3 is 17 residues. The CDR3 protein is CASRDAPGFESANTIYF. DNA for the CDR3: TGTGCCAGCAGAGACGCCCCGGGGTTCGAGTCAGCAAACACCATATATTTT.

The chain combines TRBV10-1 with TRBJ1-2, with 11 bases that match TRBD1. Germline loops: CDR1 WNHNN, CDR2 SYGVQD (reference sequence). CDR3 length: 14 residues. The V gene end was trimmed by 5 bases and the J gene end by 8 bases; junction bases not matched to a gene: 7. CDR3 in DNA: TGCGCCAGCAGTCACGGACAGGGGGCTCAAGGCTACACCTTC. As protein: CASSHGQGAQGYTF.

The V call is TRBV14, the J call TRBJ1-1, with 8 bases that match TRBD1. This CDR3 is 15 amino acids long. Per germline, CDR1 SGHDN and CDR2 FVKESK. J was trimmed by 4 bases and V by 2 bases; bases with no gene match: 6. The CDR3: CASSQQGALGTEAFF. CDR3 in DNA: TGTGCCAGCAGCCAACAGGGGGCTCTCGGCACTGAAGCTTTCTTT.

This chain connects TRBV19 to TRBJ1-1; D is uncertain. This CDR3 is built from 12 residues. CDR1 and CDR2 (germline): LNHDA, SQIVND (reference sequence). V was cut by 1 base and J by 7 bases, with 7 bases left in between. CDR3 in DNA: TGTGCCAGTAGTATAGGTCCCAATGAAGCTTTCTTT. It specifies CASSIGPNEAFF.

The chain combines TRBV4-1 with TRBJ1-3, with a tentative D call TRBD1 (6 bases). This CDR3 contains 15 residues. Looked up from germline, CDR1 is MGHRA and CDR2 is YSYEKL. Trimming took 2 bases from V and 2 from J, leaving 10 bases between them. In nucleotides, the CDR3 is TGCGCCAGCAGCCAAAAGACAGGTCCTGGAAACACCATATATTTT. Translating gives CASSQKTGPGNTIYF.

This CDR3 reads CASSIESRAYNSPLHF. The CDR3 region has the DNA TGTGCCAGTAGTATAGAGAGCAGGGCCTATAATTCACCCCTCCACTTT. The chain employs TRBV19 and TRBJ1-6; the D gene is possibly TRBD1 (5 bases). There are 16 residues in the CDR3. Germline-derived CDR1 and CDR2 are LNHDA and SQIVND (reference sequence). Deletions cut 0 bases from V and 2 bases from J, with 8 bases between.

The chain has TRBV27 and TRBJ2-7, with 9 bases matching TRBD1. Unmatched junction bases numbered 5, after V lost 6 bases and J lost 2 bases. The CDR3 spans 14 residues. From germline, CDR1 is MNHEY and CDR2 SMNVEV (reference sequence). Written as DNA, the CDR3 is TGTGCCAGCAGCCCGACAGGGGGTACCTACGAGCAGTACTTC. This gives the protein CASSPTGGTYEQYF.

DNA of the CDR3: TGTGCCAGCAGCCCTATCTTGAGGGGGGGCACCACCGGGGAGCTGTTTTTT. The encoded protein is CASSPILRGGTTGELFF. V is TRBV7-2 and J is TRBJ2-2; D may be TRBD2 (7 bases). V gave up 5 bases and J gave up 4 bases, with 20 bases separating them. This CDR3 is built from 17 residues. The germline CDR1 and CDR2 sequences are SGHTA and FQGNSA.

This chain uses TRBV28 with TRBJ1-4; no firm D call. Germline lookup yields CDR1 MDHEN and CDR2 SYDVKM. The CDR3 has 15 amino acids. The ends were cut back, 3 bases at V and 4 bases at J, with 12 bases in the middle. CDR3 sequence (DNA): TGTGCCAGCAGTTTGGATTGGCAGGTTAATGAAAAACTGTTTTTT. Protein sequence: CASSLDWQVNEKLFF.

The chain is built from TRBV29-1 and TRBJ1-1; D perhaps matches TRBD1 (6 bases). The CDR3 is 16 residues long. The V gene lost 4 bases and the J gene lost 0 bases, with 18 bases spanning the gap. Germline CDR1 is SQVTM and CDR2 is ANQGSEA. Written as DNA, the CDR3 is TGCAGCGTTGTGCAAGGGGGTGACAGCTTGAACACTGAAGCTTTCTTT. Protein sequence: CSVVQGGDSLNTEAFF.

CDR3 in DNA: TGTGCCAGCTTGGGGACTGAAGCTTTCTTT. This translates into CASLGTEAFF. The rearrangement joins TRBV7-9 to TRBJ1-1; D gene ambiguous. This CDR3 spans 10 amino acids. Germline CDR1 is SEHNR and CDR2 is FQNEAQ (reference sequence). Trimming took 8 bases from V and 5 from J, leaving 6 bases between them. The complete variable domain, with remaining parts taken from reference TRBV7-9 and TRBJ1-1, reads DTGVSQNPRHKITKRGQNVTFRCDPISEHNRLYWYRQTLGQGPEFLTYFQNEAQLEKSRLLSDRFSAERPKGSFSTLEIQRTEQGDSAMYLCASLGTEAFFGQGTRLTVV.